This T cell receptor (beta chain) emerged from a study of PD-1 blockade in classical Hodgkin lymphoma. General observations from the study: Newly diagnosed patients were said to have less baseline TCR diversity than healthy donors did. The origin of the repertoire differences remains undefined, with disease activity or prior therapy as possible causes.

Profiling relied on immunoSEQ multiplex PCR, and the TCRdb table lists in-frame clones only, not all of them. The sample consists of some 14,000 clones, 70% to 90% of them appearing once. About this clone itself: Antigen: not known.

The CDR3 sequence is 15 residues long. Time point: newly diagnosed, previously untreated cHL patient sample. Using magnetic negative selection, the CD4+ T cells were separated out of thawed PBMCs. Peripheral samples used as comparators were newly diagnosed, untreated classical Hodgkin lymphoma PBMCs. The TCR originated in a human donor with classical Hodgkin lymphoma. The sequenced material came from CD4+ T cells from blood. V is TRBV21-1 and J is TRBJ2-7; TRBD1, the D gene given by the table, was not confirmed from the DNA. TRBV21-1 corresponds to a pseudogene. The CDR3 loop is CASTPRSQQGGEQYF. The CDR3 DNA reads TGTGCCAGCACCCCGAGGTCCCAACAGGGGGGAGAGCAGTACTTC.